This T cell receptor (beta chain) was obtained from a study of shared clonotypes between healthy human individuals. The wider study: The study drew on a couple of women and a few men aged 18 to 49 as donors. Every donor yielded three CD4 naive, three CD4 memory, two CD8 naive and one CD8 memory plate. Overall study results and limits: Enrolling few donors narrowed the genetic and exposure-history diversity that was represented.

Naive CD8 cells lacked CD45RO and underwent positive selection for CCR7, leaving out terminally differentiated effector memory CD45RA+ cells. Turning to this clone: Antigen: not known.

Under the authors' procedure: Filtering was not the same, since immunoSEQ gave junction-only sequences without quality scores. Produced via immunoSEQ multiplex PCR; TCRdb's table is partial and in-frame only. V and J calls and clone size come straight from that table; D and trimming were deduced from the DNA. The repertoire holds under 600,000 clones, with roughly 98% as singletons. The sequence derives from a man aged 25-45 years in good health. Sequenced input: naive CD8+ T cells sorted from blood.

CDR3 residues: CASKGRADTQYF. CDR3 nucleotide sequence: TGTGCCAGCAAAGGGCGGGCAGATACGCAGTATTTT. This rearrangement joins TRBV2 to TRBJ2-3; D is perhaps TRBD2 (5 bases). The CDR3 consists of 12 residues. Germline V lookup: CDR1 SNHLY, CDR2 FYNNEI. V was shortened by 7 bases and J by 4 bases, with 9 bases between the two germline ends. Looking up the rest from reference TRBV2 and TRBJ2-3 gives the full variable domain: EPEVTQTPSHQVTQMGQEVILRCVPISNHLYFYWYRQILGQKVEFLVSFYNNEISEKSEIFDDQFSVERPDGSNFTLKIRSTKLEDSAMYFCASKGRADTQYFGPGTRLTVL.